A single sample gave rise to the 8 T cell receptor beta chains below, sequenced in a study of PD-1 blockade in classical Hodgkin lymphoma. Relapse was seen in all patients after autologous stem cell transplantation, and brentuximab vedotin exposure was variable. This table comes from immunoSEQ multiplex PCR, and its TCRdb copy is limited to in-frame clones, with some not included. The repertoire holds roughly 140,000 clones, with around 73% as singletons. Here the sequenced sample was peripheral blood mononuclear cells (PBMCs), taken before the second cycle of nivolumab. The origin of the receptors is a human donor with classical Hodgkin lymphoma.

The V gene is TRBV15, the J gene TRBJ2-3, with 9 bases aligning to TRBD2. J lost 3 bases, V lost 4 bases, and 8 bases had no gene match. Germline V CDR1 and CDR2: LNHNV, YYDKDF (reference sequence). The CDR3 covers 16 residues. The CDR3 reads CATSKRSGRSTDTQYF. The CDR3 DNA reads TGTGCCACCAGCAAACGTAGCGGGAGATCGACAGATACGCAGTATTTT.

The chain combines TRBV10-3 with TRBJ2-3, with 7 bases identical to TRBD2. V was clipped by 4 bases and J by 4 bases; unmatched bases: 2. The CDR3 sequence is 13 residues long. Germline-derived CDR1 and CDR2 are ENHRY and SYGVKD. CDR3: CAISGAGPDTQYF. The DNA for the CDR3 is TGTGCCATCAGTGGAGCGGGGCCAGATACGCAGTATTTT.

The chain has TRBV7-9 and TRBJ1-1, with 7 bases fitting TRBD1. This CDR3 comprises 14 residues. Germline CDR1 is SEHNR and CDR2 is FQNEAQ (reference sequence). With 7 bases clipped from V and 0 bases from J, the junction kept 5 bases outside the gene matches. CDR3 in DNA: TGTGCCAGCACCGACAGGGAAATGAACACTGAAGCTTTCTTT. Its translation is CASTDREMNTEAFF.

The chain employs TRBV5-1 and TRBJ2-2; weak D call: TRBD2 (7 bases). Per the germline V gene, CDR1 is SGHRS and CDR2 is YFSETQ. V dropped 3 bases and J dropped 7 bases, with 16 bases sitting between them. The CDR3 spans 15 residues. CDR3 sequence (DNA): TGCGCCAGCAGCTGGAGGGGGGGCGAGAGCGGGGAGCTGTTTTTT. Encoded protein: CASSWRGGESGELFF.

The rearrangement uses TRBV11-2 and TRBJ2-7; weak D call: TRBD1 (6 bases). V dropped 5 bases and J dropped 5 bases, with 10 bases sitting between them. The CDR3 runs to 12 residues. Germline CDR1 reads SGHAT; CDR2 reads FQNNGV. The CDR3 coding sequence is TGTGCCAGCAGCCCTGGGACACACGAGCAGTACTTC. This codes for CASSPGTHEQYF.

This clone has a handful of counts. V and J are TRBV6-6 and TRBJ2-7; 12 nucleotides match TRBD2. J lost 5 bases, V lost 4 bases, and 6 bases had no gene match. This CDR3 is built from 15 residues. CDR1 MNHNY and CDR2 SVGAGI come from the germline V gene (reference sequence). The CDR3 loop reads CASSSSGGAFDEQYF. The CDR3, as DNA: TGTGCCAGCAGTTCTAGCGGGGGGGCATTCGACGAGCAGTACTTC.

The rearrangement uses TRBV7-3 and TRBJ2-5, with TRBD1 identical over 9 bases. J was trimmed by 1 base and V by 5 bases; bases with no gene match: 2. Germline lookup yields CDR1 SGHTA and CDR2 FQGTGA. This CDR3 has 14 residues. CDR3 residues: CASSIQGAQETQYF. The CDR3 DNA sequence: TGTGCCAGCAGCATACAGGGGGCCCAAGAGACCCAGTACTTC. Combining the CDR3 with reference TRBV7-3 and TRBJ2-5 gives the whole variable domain GAGVSQTPSNKVTEKGKYVELRCDPISGHTALYWYRQSLGQGPEFLIYFQGTGAADDSGLPNDRFFAVRPEGSVSTLKIQRTERGDSAVYLCASSIQGAQETQYFGPGTRLLVL.

The DNA for the CDR3 is TGTGCCAGCGGCCCACGGGGGCAGCCTAATGAAAAACTGTTTTTT. This encodes CASGPRGQPNEKLFF. This sequence joins TRBV4-2 and TRBJ1-4; D might be TRBD1 (6 bases). The CDR3 has 15 amino acids. CDR1 and CDR2 (germline): LGHNA, YNFKEQ. Trimming stripped 8 bases from V and 3 bases from J, with 16 bases between.